These T cell receptor beta chains were read from a single sample in a study of T cell repertoires in cytomegalovirus infection. TCRdb analysed the reads with MiXCR anew, one entry per CDR3 protein. The data hold about 360,000 distinct CDR3 sequences, with around 18% observed a single time. Source material: PBMCs. These receptors all stem from a human donor in good health (CMV status not recorded). Some clones in this sample may be carry-over from other donors' samples. The CDR3 runs from the conserved cysteine through the conserved F or W. A D gene is named only where the DNA matches it firmly. Clone size appears in some rows only: once, few, many, or a class for an expanded clone.

TRBJ2-5,-,TRBV5-4,many,CASSSRQDMYQETQYF,TGTGCCAGCAGCTCCCGGCAAGATATGTACCAAGAGACCCAGTACTTC
TRBJ2-1,TRBD2,TRBV5-1,few,CASSLLASGSTYNEQFF,TGCGCCAGCAGCTTGTTGGCTAGCGGGAGCACCTACAATGAGCAGTTCTTC
TRBJ2-6,TRBD1,TRBV7-2,many,CASSPGVLGQGVAGANVLTF,TGTGCCAGCAGCCCCGGGGTCCTCGGACAGGGGGTAGCCGGGGCCAACGTCCTGACTTTC
TRBJ2-4,TRBD2,TRBV19,few,CASSIVAGDVNIQYF,TGTGCCAGTAGTATTGTAGCGGGGGACGTAAACATTCAGTACTTC
TRBJ2-5,TRBD1,TRBV12-3/TRBV12-4,many,CASILTGGETQYF,TGTGCCAGCATACTGACAGGGGGGGAGACCCAGTACTTC
TRBJ2-5,TRBD1,TRBV5-1,-,CASSAGTGGETQYF,TGCGCCAGCAGCGCGGGGACAGGAGGGGAGACCCAGTACTTC
TRBJ2-1,-,TRBV5-6,-,CASSQPRGGQFF,TGTGCCAGCAGCCAACCCAGGGGGGGGCAGTTCTTC
TRBJ2-1,TRBD2,TRBV7-9,many,CASSLASGGSVEQFF,TGTGCCAGCAGCTTAGCGAGCGGGGGGTCGGTGGAGCAGTTCTTC
TRBJ2-1,-,TRBV7-8,few,CASSLATGPNEQFF,TGTGCCAGCAGCTTAGCGACAGGCCCCAATGAGCAGTTCTTC
TRBJ2-5,-,TRBV6-5,many,CASSYERQTGQYF,TGTGCCAGCAGTTACGAGCGGCAAACGGGCCAGTACTTC
TRBJ2-2,TRBD2,TRBV15,medium-sized,CATSRVAGEELFF,TGTGCCACCAGCAGAGTGGCGGGAGAGGAGCTGTTTTTT
TRBJ2-5,-,TRBV6-2/TRBV6-3,many,CASGDGGTQYF,TGTGCCAGCGGTGACGGCGGGACCCAGTACTTC
TRBJ1-2,-,TRBV18,once,CASSPRNPGYGYTF,TGTGCCAGCTCACCAAGGAACCCGGGCTATGGCTACACCTTC
TRBJ2-1,TRBD1,TRBV5-1,many,CASSLGDSPYNEQFF,TGCGCCAGCAGCTTGGGGGACAGCCCGTACAATGAGCAGTTCTTC
TRBJ1-4,-,TRBV11-1,few,CASSRRDAGDEKLFF,TGTGCCAGCAGCCGCCGGGACGCGGGGGATGAAAAACTGTTTTTT
TRBJ2-1,TRBD2,TRBV5-1,-,CASSWGPAGGAGNEQFF,TGCGCCAGCAGCTGGGGGCCGGCCGGGGGGGCTGGCAATGAGCAGTTCTTC
TRBJ2-5,-,TRBV7-2,few,CASSFTLRETQYF,TGTGCCAGCAGCTTTACATTAAGGGAGACCCAGTACTTC
TRBJ2-4,-,TRBV19,few,CASSILRVTNKNIQYF,TGTGCCAGTAGTATACTTCGGGTCACCAACAAAAACATTCAGTACTTC
TRBJ2-3,-,TRBV7-2,-,CASSFDQRTTDTQYF,TGTGCCAGCAGCTTTGACCAGCGAACCACAGATACGCAGTATTTT
TRBJ1-2,-,TRBV20-1,few,CSASKQASSYGYTF,TGCAGTGCTAGTAAACAGGCGTCTAGCTATGGCTACACCTTC
TRBJ2-2,TRBD1,TRBV4-1,few,CASSPRTGLTGELFF,TGCGCCAGCAGCCCTCGGACAGGGCTCACCGGGGAGCTGTTTTTT
TRBJ2-7,-,TRBV11-1,few,CASSFETVSYEQYF,TGTGCCAGCAGCTTCGAGACGGTCTCCTACGAGCAGTACTTC
TRBJ2-1,TRBD2,TRBV20-1,-,CSARRLAGGDHQFF,TGCAGTGCTAGGCGGCTAGCGGGAGGTGATCATCAGTTCTTC
TRBJ2-5,TRBD2,TRBV7-9,many,CASTMSYGTSGETQYF,TGTGCCAGCACCATGTCGTATGGGACTAGTGGAGAGACCCAGTACTTC
TRBJ1-1,TRBD1,TRBV7-2,-,CASSPGTGMNTEAFF,TGTGCCAGCAGCCCCGGGACAGGGATGAACACTGAAGCTTTCTTT
TRBJ2-3,-,TRBV6-2/TRBV6-3,-,CASRYSPGATDTQYF,TGTGCCAGCAGATATTCACCTGGAGCTACAGATACGCAGTATTTT
TRBJ2-7,TRBD2,TRBV7-2,many,CASSSAGLPTYEQYF,TGTGCCAGCAGCTCAGCGGGACTACCAACCTACGAGCAGTACTTC
TRBJ1-6,-,TRBV20-1,few,CSARGVVRSYNSPLHF,TGCAGTGCTAGAGGGGTCGTAAGGTCCTATAATTCACCCCTCCACTTT
TRBJ1-3,-,TRBV7-9,many,CASSFSAGSGNTIYF,TGTGCCAGCAGCTTTTCTGCCGGCTCTGGAAACACCATATATTTT
TRBJ2-1,-,TRBV4-1,-,CASSQGRTLNEQFF,TGCGCCAGCAGCCAAGGGCGGACCTTGAATGAGCAGTTCTTC
TRBJ1-5,TRBD1,TRBV6-1,many,CASSEQGDQPQHF,TGTGCCAGCAGTGAACAGGGGGATCAGCCCCAGCATTTT
TRBJ1-5,TRBD1,TRBV28,few,CASSEIGTGQVQHF,TGTGCCAGCAGTGAGATCGGGACAGGGCAGGTCCAGCATTTT
TRBJ1-2,-,TRBV7-2,few,CASSLDSLSGYTF,TGTGCCAGCAGCTTAGACAGCCTTTCTGGCTACACCTTC
TRBJ2-7,-,TRBV2,-,CASSEWGGAIPSYEQYF,TGTGCCAGCAGTGAATGGGGGGGCGCGATCCCTTCCTACGAGCAGTACTTC
TRBJ2-4,-,TRBV7-9,-,CASSGLQGVRSHIQYF,TGTGCCAGCAGCGGACTACAAGGGGTTAGATCGCACATTCAGTACTTC
TRBJ2-1,TRBD2,TRBV6-6,-,CASSTPGLDSLNEQFF,TGTGCCAGCAGTACTCCGGGACTAGATTCTCTCAATGAGCAGTTCTTC
TRBJ2-3,TRBD1,TRBV27,-,CASSSYRGNTDTQYF,TGTGCCAGCAGTTCATACAGGGGGAACACAGATACGCAGTATTTT
TRBJ2-1,-,TRBV11-2,many,CASSLRSSYNEQFF,TGTGCCAGCAGCTTGCGGAGCTCCTACAATGAGCAGTTCTTC
TRBJ2-3,TRBD1,TRBV14,few,CASSQDRWDRTKDTQYF,TGTGCCAGCAGCCAAGATCGTTGGGACAGAACAAAAGATACGCAGTATTTT
TRBJ2-3,TRBD1,TRBV27,few,CASSVGTGMSDTQYF,TGTGCCAGCAGTGTCGGGACAGGGATGTCAGATACGCAGTATTTT
TRBJ2-7,-,TRBV7-2,few,CASSPLPATASSYEQYF,TGTGCCAGCAGCCCCCTCCCGGCGACAGCGAGCTCCTACGAGCAGTACTTC
TRBJ2-5,-,TRBV7-2,few,CASSLVPTLETQYF,TGTGCCAGCAGCTTAGTACCAACACTGGAGACCCAGTACTTC
TRBJ2-5,-,TRBV5-4,-,CASSFLTQETQYF,TGTGCCAGCAGCTTCTTAACTCAAGAGACCCAGTACTTC
TRBJ1-1,TRBD1,TRBV11-2,-,CASSLRGQGTTEAFF,TGTGCCAGCAGCTTACGCGGACAGGGGACCACTGAAGCTTTCTTT
TRBJ2-7,-,TRBV7-2,many,CASSLALGRIYEQYF,TGTGCCAGCAGCTTAGCCCTTGGGCGAATTTACGAGCAGTACTTC
TRBJ1-1,-,TRBV5-6,many,CASSDRMNTEAFF,TGTGCCAGCAGCGACAGAATGAACACTGAAGCTTTCTTT
TRBJ2-5,TRBD2,TRBV9,few,CASSVAPRTSGRSAQETQYF,TGTGCCAGCAGCGTAGCCCCCCGGACTAGCGGGAGGTCTGCACAAGAGACCCAGTACTTC
TRBJ1-5,-,TRBV7-2,many,CASSLGRGSQPQHF,TGTGCCAGCAGCTTAGGGAGGGGGAGTCAGCCCCAGCATTTT
TRBJ2-5,-,TRBV12-3/TRBV12-4,once,CASSPEGSAKETQYF,TGTGCCAGCAGTCCCGAGGGTAGCGCAAAAGAGACCCAGTACTTC
TRBJ1-6,-,TRBV10-2,few,CASGRGTDSPLHF,TGCGCCAGCGGCCGGGGGACGGATTCACCCCTCCACTTT
TRBJ1-4,TRBD1,TRBV7-9,few,CASSLDRPYEKLFF,TGTGCCAGCAGCTTGGACAGGCCCTACGAAAAACTGTTTTTT
TRBJ2-5,TRBD1,TRBV18,-,CASSQQGEETQYF,TGTGCCAGCTCCCAGCAGGGGGAAGAGACCCAGTACTTC
TRBJ1-4,-,TRBV5-6,-,CASSLVTNEKLFF,TGTGCCAGCAGCTTGGTAACCAATGAAAAACTGTTTTTT
TRBJ1-2,-,TRBV23-1,few,CASSQSSPYGYTF,TGCGCCAGCAGTCAATCGTCCCCCTATGGCTACACCTTC
TRBJ1-5,-,TRBV7-8,many,CASSSQGYQPQHF,TGTGCCAGCAGCTCACAGGGTTACCAGCCCCAGCATTTT
TRBJ2-1,TRBD2,TRBV5-1,few,CASSPERGIYNEQFF,TGCGCCAGCAGCCCGGAGCGGGGGATCTACAATGAGCAGTTCTTC